These T cell receptor beta chains were read from a single sample in a study of T cell repertoires in cytomegalovirus infection. One entry per CDR3 protein, called by TCRdb with MiXCR from the reads. The data hold approximately 600,000 distinct CDR3 sequences, with 35% to 50% observed a single time. The antigens for these receptors are not known. The sample in question was cultured PBMCs, obtained from culture after CMV antigen stimulation. These receptors all come from a human donor in good health (CMV status not recorded). Some clones in this sample may be carry-over from other donors' samples. The CDR3 runs from the conserved cysteine through the conserved F or W. The D gene is left open where the match is weak. Some rows have no size entry. The others give once, few or many, or a class for an expanded clone.

>TRBV12-3/TRBV12-4|-|TRBJ2-3|TRBD2
CASSGLAGDLTNRDTQYF
TGTGCCAGCAGCGGACTAGCGGGAGACCTAACAAATCGGGATACGCAGTATTTT
>TRBV20-1|-|TRBJ2-7|-
CSARPGYSYEQYF
TGCAGTGCTAGGCCGGGGTATTCCTACGAGCAGTACTTC
>TRBV27|-|TRBJ1-4|-
CASSPSPVRTEKLFF
TGTGCCAGCAGTCCCTCCCCGGTAAGAACGGAAAAACTGTTTTTT
>TRBV19|-|TRBJ2-7|-
CASSINSYSEQYF
TGTGCCAGTAGTATCAACAGTTACTCCGAGCAGTACTTC
>TRBV7-8|-|TRBJ1-4|TRBD1
CASSEDRASYEKLFF
TGTGCCAGCAGCGAAGACAGGGCTAGTTATGAAAAACTGTTTTTT
>TRBV7-9|-|TRBJ2-3|-
CASRYGRTDTQYF
TGTGCCAGCAGGTATGGCCGCACAGATACGCAGTATTTT
>TRBV20-1|-|TRBJ2-3|TRBD1
CSARQGARADTQYF
TGCAGTGCTCGACAGGGGGCGAGGGCAGATACGCAGTATTTT
>TRBV20-1|-|TRBJ1-6|-
CSARREPYNSPLHF
TGCAGTGCTAGAAGGGAGCCCTATAATTCACCCCTCCACTTT
>TRBV28|-|TRBJ1-6|TRBD1
CASSSRTGRDSPLHF
TGTGCCAGCAGTTCACGGACAGGGCGGGATTCACCCCTCCACTTT
>TRBV5-1|-|TRBJ2-5|TRBD2
CASSSTSGSQETQYF
TGCGCCAGCAGCTCGACTAGCGGCTCGCAAGAGACCCAGTACTTC
>TRBV28|few|TRBJ2-6|-
CASTPGDSGANVLTF
TGTGCCAGCACCCCGGGGGACTCTGGGGCCAACGTCCTGACTTTC
>TRBV25-1|few|TRBJ1-1|-
CASSEPGTGDTEAFF
TGTGCCAGCAGTGAGCCCGGGACCGGGGACACTGAAGCTTTCTTT
>TRBV28|-|TRBJ2-2|TRBD2
CASSPVAGGGELFF
TGTGCCAGCAGCCCCGTTGCGGGGGGCGGGGAGCTGTTTTTT
>TRBV7-8|many|TRBJ2-5|-
CASSLAGGNNQETQYF
TGTGCCAGCAGCTTAGCCGGCGGGAACAACCAAGAGACCCAGTACTTC
>TRBV5-3|-|TRBJ2-5|-
CASSASGSGQETQYF
TGTGCCAGCAGCGCCTCCGGGAGCGGTCAAGAGACCCAGTACTTC
>TRBV7-8|-|TRBJ1-5|-
CASSLLTANQPQHF
TGTGCCAGCAGCCTCCTGACGGCAAATCAGCCCCAGCATTTT
>TRBV12-3/TRBV12-4|few|TRBJ2-1|TRBD2
CASSPGGAFWQFF
TGTGCCAGCAGCCCGGGGGGTGCCTTCTGGCAGTTCTTC
>TRBV6-1|-|TRBJ1-1|-
CACQRGPLDTEAFF
TGTGCCTGCCAGAGGGGACCCTTGGACACTGAAGCTTTCTTT
>TRBV27|-|TRBJ2-1|TRBD1
CASSPGTGVRNEQFF
TGTGCCAGCAGTCCCGGGACAGGGGTAAGGAATGAGCAGTTCTTC
>TRBV2|-|TRBJ1-2|-
CASRGSGRVYGYTF
TGTGCCAGCAGGGGGTCGGGCAGGGTCTATGGCTACACCTTC
>TRBV12-3/TRBV12-4|-|TRBJ2-3|TRBD2
CASSPEPGLAGEITDTQYF
TGTGCCAGCAGTCCAGAACCGGGACTAGCGGGGGAGATCACAGATACGCAGTATTTT
>TRBV19|-|TRBJ2-2|-
CASSITGPNTGELFF
TGTGCCAGTAGTATAACAGGGCCGAACACCGGGGAGCTGTTTTTT
>TRBV11-2|-|TRBJ1-1|-
CASSYRQDPFF
TGTGCCAGCAGCTATAGGCAGGATCCTTTCTTT
>TRBV7-1|-|TRBJ2-1|TRBD2
CASSSRAGPFGNEQFF
TGTGCCAGCAGCTCCAGAGCGGGGCCTTTTGGCAATGAGCAGTTCTTC
>TRBV20-1|once|TRBJ2-3|TRBD2
CSARPGLAGVDTQYF
TGCAGTGCTAGACCGGGACTAGCGGGAGTAGATACGCAGTATTTT
>TRBV28|-|TRBJ2-1|TRBD2
CASSLTSGATGQFF
TGTGCCAGCAGTTTAACTAGCGGGGCCACCGGGCAGTTCTTC
>TRBV18|few|TRBJ1-1|-
CASSPPESPRNTEAFF
TGTGCCAGCTCACCACCTGAGAGCCCCCGGAACACTGAAGCTTTCTTT
>TRBV7-4|-|TRBJ2-1|-
CASSRGGNNHEQFF
TGTGCCAGCAGCCGCGGCGGGAACAACCATGAGCAGTTCTTC
>TRBV12-3/TRBV12-4|few|TRBJ1-2|-
CASSYQSPSGYTF
TGTGCCAGCAGTTATCAGAGCCCAAGCGGCTACACCTTC
>TRBV2|few|TRBJ2-3|-
CASSEEQGTDTQYF
TGTGCCAGCAGTGAGGAACAGGGAACAGATACGCAGTATTTT
>TRBV7-9|few|TRBJ2-7|-
CASSLTGATYEQYF
TGTGCCAGCAGCTTAACGGGGGCGACCTACGAGCAGTACTTC
>TRBV12-3/TRBV12-4|-|TRBJ2-7|-
CASSPGLNYEQYF
TGTGCCAGCAGTCCCGGACTGAACTACGAGCAGTACTTC
>TRBV7-8|-|TRBJ2-5|TRBD1
CASSFGTGVETQYF
TGTGCCAGCAGCTTCGGGACAGGGGTAGAGACCCAGTACTTC
>TRBV20-1|few|TRBJ2-2|-
CSVLGRLTGELFF
TGCAGTGTTCTGGGGAGGCTCACCGGGGAGCTGTTTTTT
>TRBV5-6|-|TRBJ2-1|TRBD2
CASSLDPGLAAQQFF
TGTGCCAGCAGCTTGGACCCGGGACTAGCAGCGCAGCAGTTCTTC
>TRBV7-8|-|TRBJ2-1|-
CASSGDRYEQFF
TGTGCCAGCAGCGGGGACCGGTATGAGCAGTTCTTC
>TRBV7-2|few|TRBJ1-1|-
CASSLVQFSTEAFF
TGTGCCAGCAGCTTAGTACAGTTTAGCACTGAAGCTTTCTTT
>TRBV7-9|-|TRBJ2-7|TRBD1
CASSFGQGIPEQYF
TGTGCCAGCAGCTTCGGACAGGGAATCCCCGAGCAGTACTTC
>TRBV7-2|-|TRBJ2-2|TRBD1
CASSSWDRPAGELFF
TGTGCCAGCAGCTCATGGGACAGGCCGGCGGGGGAGCTGTTTTTT
>TRBV7-6|-|TRBJ2-5|-
CASSLLGQTPRETQYF
TGTGCCAGCAGCTTATTAGGGCAGACCCCCAGGGAGACCCAGTACTTC
>TRBV11-2|few|TRBJ2-2|-
CASSSARFHGELFF
TGTGCCAGCAGCTCGGCTAGGTTTCACGGGGAGCTGTTTTTT
>TRBV2|-|TRBJ2-4|-
CASVGPGDIQYF
TGTGCCAGCGTAGGGCCCGGGGACATTCAGTACTTC
>TRBV20-1|-|TRBJ2-5|TRBD2
CSAKRLAGDQETQYF
TGCAGTGCTAAAAGACTAGCGGGGGACCAAGAGACCCAGTACTTC
>TRBV15|-|TRBJ2-5|-
CATSRVSETQYF
TGTGCCACCAGCAGAGTTTCAGAGACCCAGTACTTC